This T cell receptor (beta chain) was captured in a study of T cell responses to AZD1222 COVID-19 vaccine. Whole-study context: Second doses at about 4 or about 12 weeks were pooled. Regarding the study as a whole: Most donors were white British, females outnumbered males, and clonal diversity was possibly underestimated. The study found vaccine-associated CD4 TCRs spanning spike, dominant at 160-218 and 743-854. Repertoires were collected only later (after the peak T cell response had occurred).

Libraries were prepared by immunoSEQ multiplex PCR; TCRdb keeps only in-frame clonotypes and omits some of them. The sample lists some 120,000 clones, 70% to 90% occurring once. Trimming removed 0 bases at V and 1 base at J, with 8 bases between. The germline V gene has CDR1 SQVTM and CDR2 ANQGSEA. The CDR3 runs to 14 residues. A single count supports this clone. Its antigen is currently unknown. Sequenced material: peripheral blood, taken on day 0 of AZD1222 vaccination. The chain has TRBV29-1 and TRBJ2-3; D unresolved. The receptor's source is an adult in good health. CDR3 amino acids: CSVEEGIGTDTQYF. The CDR3 bases are TGCAGCGTTGAAGAAGGTATCGGCACAGATACGCAGTATTTT.